The following is a TCR beta chain sequence with its context. Its antigen is not known. This specimen belongs to a study of long-term antiretroviral therapy in people with HIV. Study outcomes and limitations: Pre-ART clonal expansions dominated every time point's repertoire. Gathering of blood took place between about 2003 and 2017, possibly under older ART regimens.

CDR3 length: 15 residues. Every participant gave one or more pre-ART and two or more post-ART PBMC samples. United States facilities provided treatment to all participants with HIV. Version v3.0 of the immunoSEQ assay ran at survey level. TCRdb's table, derived via immunoSEQ multiplex PCR, lists solely in-frame clones and lacks some. This repertoire shows 15,000 to 20,000 clones, roughly 92% found once; its top ten account for 10% to 15%. The source of this sequence is a woman between 35 and 50 years old with HIV. The rearrangement uses TRBV21-1 and TRBJ2-5; TRBD2 is the table's D call, not checked against the DNA. TRBV21-1 is a listed pseudogene. Sequencing used unsorted PBMCs, obtained 0.6 years after starting antiretroviral therapy. The CDR3 DNA reads as TGTGCCAGCAGCAAACCCTACCTGGGACTAGTAAACCAGTACTTC. Protein sequence: CASSKPYLGLVNQYF.